These T cell receptor beta chains were read from a single sample in a study of long-term antiretroviral therapy in people with HIV. Data came from immunoSEQ multiplex PCR; TCRdb stores just in-frame clones and leaves some out. Seen here are tens of thousands of clones, 80% to 85% observed once, and the top ten hold 23%. Material: unsorted PBMCs, obtained 0.4 years after starting antiretroviral therapy. All receptors come from a man aged 45-65 years with HIV. CDR3s include the opening cysteine and the closing phenylalanine or tryptophan. A D gene is named only where the DNA matches it firmly. Size tells how often a clone was seen (once, few, many) or the class of an expanded clone, and some rows leave it out.

.	.	TRBV6-5	TRBJ1-6	TGTGCCAGTCGACCCAGAACCTCCTATAATTCACCCCTCCACTTT	CASRPRTSYNSPLHF
.	TRBD2	TRBV19	TRBJ2-7	TGTGCCAGTAGTCCTAGCGGGGGCTACTACGAGCAGTACTTC	CASSPSGGYYEQYF
.	.	TRBV7-6	TRBJ2-3	TGTGCCAGCAGCTTAGAGATGGCAGATACGCAGTATTTT	CASSLEMADTQYF
.	.	TRBV30	TRBJ1-5	TGTGCCTGGAGTGTCCCGGGGACCAATCAGCCCCAGCATTTT	CAWSVPGTNQPQHF
.	.	TRBV11-2	TRBJ2-7	TGTGCCAGCAGCCCGGGACCGAATAATTACGAGCAGTACTTC	CASSPGPNNYEQYF
.	.	TRBV18	TRBJ1-2	TGTGCCAGCTCACCCAACGCGGGGCCAGCTACGGCTAACTATGGCTACACCTTC	CASSPNAGPATANYGYTF
once	TRBD1	TRBV5-1	TRBJ2-5	TGCGCCAGCAGCTTGGAGACAGGGGTCCAAGAGACCCAGTACTTC	CASSLETGVQETQYF
.	.	TRBV27	TRBJ2-2	TGTGCCAGCAGTCCAAGGACAAGACTGAACACCGGGGAGCTGTTTTTT	CASSPRTRLNTGELFF
few	.	TRBV10-1	TRBJ1-1	TGCGCCAGCAGTGAGTCGGGCTTATCTGAAGCTTTCTTT	CASSESGLSEAFF
.	.	TRBV18	TRBJ1-1	TGTGCCAGCTCACCGAACTCGGAGGCGGCTGAAGCTTTCTTT	CASSPNSEAAEAFF
once	.	TRBV6-5	TRBJ2-6	TGTGCCAGCAGATCGGGGAGCTCTGGGGCCAACGTCCTGACTTTC	CASRSGSSGANVLTF
.	.	TRBV7-6	TRBJ1-1	TGTGCCAGCAGCTTAGCGCAGGAAGGACACTTGAACACTGAAGCTTTCTTT	CASSLAQEGHLNTEAFF
few	.	TRBV5-6	TRBJ1-2	TGTGCCAGCAGCTTTTCAAGAGGTGATGGCTACACCTTC	CASSFSRGDGYTF
.	TRBD1	TRBV19	TRBJ1-4	TGTGCCAGTAGTATAGGAGAGGGACAGCCTGCAACTAATGAAAAACTGTTTTTT	CASSIGEGQPATNEKLFF
.	.	TRBV27	TRBJ1-1	TGTGCCAGCAGCCGAAGGGGGACGAAGGACACTGAAGCTTTCTTT	CASSRRGTKDTEAFF
.	.	TRBV13	TRBJ2-7	TGTGCCAGCAGCCCCCTGTCCTACGAGCAGTACTTC	CASSPLSYEQYF
once	TRBD1	TRBV6-6	TRBJ1-1	TGTGCCAGCGCGGGTTCGGGGACAGGGAGATTCACTGAAGCTTTCTTT	CASAGSGTGRFTEAFF
.	.	TRBV7-9	TRBJ1-2	TGTGCCAGCAGCGACTACGGGGCATTATATGGCTACACCTTC	CASSDYGALYGYTF
.	.	TRBV2	TRBJ2-7	TGTGCCAGCAGTTTTCTACGGGGGAGCTCCTACGAGCAGTACTTC	CASSFLRGSSYEQYF
.	.	TRBV28	TRBJ2-1	TGTGCCAGCAGTTTCCCCCTCGGACTGGCCGTCGACGTCTCCTACAATGAGCAGTTCTTC	CASSFPLGLAVDVSYNEQFF
few	TRBD1	TRBV18	TRBJ1-6	TGTGCCAGCTCACCACAAGGACAGGGGGATTCACCCCTCCACTTT	CASSPQGQGDSPLHF
.	.	TRBV2	TRBJ1-5	TGTGCCAGCAGGGGTGAGGGAGATTCCAATCAGCCCCAGCATTTT	CASRGEGDSNQPQHF
once	.	TRBV29-1	TRBJ1-2	TGCAGCGTGACCGGCTCTGCCGCTAACTATGGCTACACCTTC	CSVTGSAANYGYTF
.	.	TRBV7-2	TRBJ1-6	TGTGCCAGCAGCTCCCACGAGGTCGGGAATTCACCCCTCCACTTT	CASSSHEVGNSPLHF
.	.	TRBV4-1	TRBJ1-4	TGCGCCAGCAGCCTGTTGGGTGGGGAAAAACTGTTTTTT	CASSLLGGEKLFF
.	.	TRBV28	TRBJ2-7	TGTGCCAGCAGCTCCAACGGACGGAAGCGGGACGAGCAGTACTTC	CASSSNGRKRDEQYF
.	TRBD1	TRBV5-1	TRBJ1-2	TGCGCCAGCAGCCTATGGACAGGGGGCTTAGGAAACTATGGCTACACCTTC	CASSLWTGGLGNYGYTF
.	.	TRBV15	TRBJ2-5	TGTGCCACCAGCAGAGCCGGAGAGACCCAGTACTTC	CATSRAGETQYF
few	TRBD1	TRBV6-5	TRBJ1-2	TGTGCCAGTCATACAGGGGGCTATAGAGGCTACACCTTC	CASHTGGYRGYTF
.	.	TRBV5-1	TRBJ2-2	TGCGCCAGCAGCTCCGGGGGACGTACCGGGGAGCTGTTTTTT	CASSSGGRTGELFF
.	.	TRBV4-1	TRBJ2-5	TGCGCCAGCAGCCAATTAGACCGCTTCCAAGAGACCCAGTACTTC	CASSQLDRFQETQYF
few	.	TRBV19	TRBJ1-1	TGTGCCAGTAGTCCCAGGGGCCCTCTTACTGAAGCTTTCTTT	CASSPRGPLTEAFF
.	.	TRBV9	TRBJ2-1	TGTGCCAGCAGCGGAAGCTCCTACAATGAGCAGTTCTTC	CASSGSSYNEQFF
few	.	TRBV7-6	TRBJ2-2	TGTGCCAGCAGCCCGGACGGTGCCGGGGAGCTGTTTTTT	CASSPDGAGELFF
.	.	TRBV5-6	TRBJ1-5	TGTGCCAGCAGCTCGACTTCCTCCAGCAATCAGCCCCAGCATTTT	CASSSTSSSNQPQHF
few	.	TRBV7-3	TRBJ1-1	TGTGCCAGCAGCTTAACGGGGGGGCGATCGAACACTGAAGCTTTCTTT	CASSLTGGRSNTEAFF
.	TRBD1	TRBV11-2	TRBJ1-4	TGTGCCAGCAGCTTAGCCCCAGGGGGCGAAAAACTGTTTTTT	CASSLAPGGEKLFF
.	.	TRBV6-5	TRBJ2-7	TGTGCCAGCAGTCTGAGGAGCAGGTCCGAGCAGTACTTC	CASSLRSRSEQYF
once	TRBD1	TRBV25-1	TRBJ1-1	TGTGCCAGCAGTGACTACTTAGGACAGGGCGAAGCTTTCTTT	CASSDYLGQGEAFF
.	.	TRBV5-5	TRBJ2-7	TGTGCCAGCAGCTTGGTGGATTCCTACGAGCAGTACTTC	CASSLVDSYEQYF
.	.	TRBV18	TRBJ1-4	TGTGCCAGCTCAGCGGGAACTAATGAAAAACTGTTTTTT	CASSAGTNEKLFF
.	.	TRBV4-2	TRBJ2-1	TGTGCCAGCAGCCAAGAGGAGAGCTCCTACAATGAGCAGTTCTTC	CASSQEESSYNEQFF
.	.	TRBV19	TRBJ2-1	TGTGCCAGTAGTATAGCCGGGAACAGCTACAATGAGCAGTTCTTC	CASSIAGNSYNEQFF
.	TRBD1	TRBV6-5	TRBJ1-2	TGTGCCAGCAGTTACGGGACAGGGGCGAACTATGGCTACACCTTC	CASSYGTGANYGYTF
few	TRBD2	TRBV7-8	TRBJ2-7	TGTGCCAGCAGATCTGGGGCTAGCGGGTCCTACGAGCAGTACTTC	CASRSGASGSYEQYF
.	.	TRBV6-6	TRBJ2-1	TGTGCCAGCAGCCCTTCAGGGGCTGAGCAGTTCTTC	CASSPSGAEQFF
.	.	TRBV28	TRBJ1-3	TGTGCCAGCAGTTTAAGGGGGAACTCTGGAAACACCATATATTTT	CASSLRGNSGNTIYF
.	.	TRBV19	TRBJ1-5	TGTGCCAGTAACCTAATGCTCAGTAGCAATCAGCCCCAGCATTTT	CASNLMLSSNQPQHF
few	TRBD1	TRBV5-5	TRBJ1-5	TGTGCCAGCAGCGTTACAGGGGTTCAGCCCCAGCATTTT	CASSVTGVQPQHF
.	.	TRBV30	TRBJ1-1	TGTGCCTGGAGCCTCGGGGGGGACACTGAAGCTTTCTTT	CAWSLGGDTEAFF
.	TRBD1	TRBV5-1	TRBJ1-1	TGCGCCAGCAGCCCCCGGACAGGGGGCACTGAAGCTTTCTTT	CASSPRTGGTEAFF
.	.	TRBV28	TRBJ1-5	TGTGCCAGCAGTTTCCCAGGGGGCAATCAGCCCCAGCATTTT	CASSFPGGNQPQHF
once	TRBD2	TRBV7-3	TRBJ2-3	TGTGCCAGCAGCGGGCGGGGGGGCCGGACAGATACGCAGTATTTT	CASSGRGGRTDTQYF
.	.	TRBV5-4	TRBJ1-4	TGTGCCAGCAGCTTAGACGTTGGTGAAAAACTGTTTTTT	CASSLDVGEKLFF
once	.	TRBV30	TRBJ2-3	TGTGCCTGGAGTGCCTCAACTAGCACAGATACGCAGTATTTT	CAWSASTSTDTQYF
.	TRBD1	TRBV20-1	TRBJ1-1	TGCAGTGCGAACAGGGGGCGCGGAGCTTTCTTT	CSANRGRGAFF
.	.	TRBV4-3	TRBJ1-1	TGCGCCAGCAGCCTAGGGGGGAACACTGAAGCTTTCTTT	CASSLGGNTEAFF
.	.	TRBV5-6	TRBJ1-5	TGTGCCAGCAGCTTGCACAATCAGCCCCAGCATTTT	CASSLHNQPQHF
.	.	TRBV7-9	TRBJ1-1	TGTGCCAGCAGCCTCCAACAGGAGGCTGAAGCTTTCTTT	CASSLQQEAEAFF